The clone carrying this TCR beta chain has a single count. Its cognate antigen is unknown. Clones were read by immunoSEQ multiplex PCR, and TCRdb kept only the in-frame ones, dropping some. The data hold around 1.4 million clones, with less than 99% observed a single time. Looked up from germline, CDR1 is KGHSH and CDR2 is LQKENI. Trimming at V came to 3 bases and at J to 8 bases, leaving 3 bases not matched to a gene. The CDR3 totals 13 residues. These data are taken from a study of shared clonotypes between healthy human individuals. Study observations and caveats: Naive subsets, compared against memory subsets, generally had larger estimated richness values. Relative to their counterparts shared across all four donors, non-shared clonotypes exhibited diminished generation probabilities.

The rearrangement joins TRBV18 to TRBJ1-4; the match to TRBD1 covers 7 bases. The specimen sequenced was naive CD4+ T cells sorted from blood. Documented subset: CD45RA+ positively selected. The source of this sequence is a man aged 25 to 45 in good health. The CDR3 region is CASSPGQMEKLFF. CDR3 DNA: TGTGCCAGCTCACCGGGACAGATGGAAAAACTGTTTTTT. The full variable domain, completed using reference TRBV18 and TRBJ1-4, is NAGVMQNPRHLVRRRGQEARLRCSPMKGHSHVYWYRQLPEEGLKFMVYLQKENIIDESGMPKERFSAEFPKEGPSILRIQQVVRGDSAAYFCASSPGQMEKLFFGSGTQLSVL.